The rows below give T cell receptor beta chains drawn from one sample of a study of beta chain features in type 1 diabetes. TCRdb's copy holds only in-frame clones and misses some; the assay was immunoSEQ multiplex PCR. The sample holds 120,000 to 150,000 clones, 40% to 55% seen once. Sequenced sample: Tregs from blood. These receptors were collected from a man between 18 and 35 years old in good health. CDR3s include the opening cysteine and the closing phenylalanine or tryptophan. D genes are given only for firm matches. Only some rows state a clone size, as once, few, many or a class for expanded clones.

CASSEERRGLAYEQYF | TGTGCCAGCAGTGAAGAGCGGCGGGGGCTGGCCTACGAGCAGTACTTC | TRBJ2-7 | NA | NA | TRBV6-1
CASSPGTGGSIYGYTF | TGTGCCAGCAGCCCGGGGACAGGGGGATCTATCTATGGCTACACCTTC | TRBJ1-2 | TRBD1 | NA | TRBV5-4
CATSRQHYRVYSGANVLTF | TGTGCCACCAGCAGACAGCACTACCGTGTTTACTCTGGGGCCAACGTCCTGACTTTC | TRBJ2-6 | NA | NA | TRBV15
CASSPKTPALTLGSEQYF | TGTGCCAGCAGCCCCAAGACCCCGGCACTGACTTTAGGTTCCGAGCAGTACTTC | TRBJ2-7 | NA | NA | TRBV7-2
CASSVLGELFF | TGTGCCAGCAGTGTTCTCGGGGAGCTGTTTTTT | TRBJ2-2 | NA | NA | TRBV2
CASTQDRGWGTQYF | TGTGCCAGCACCCAGGACAGGGGATGGGGTACGCAGTATTTT | TRBJ2-3 | TRBD1 | NA | TRBV28
CAWSGTSGASNTGELFF | TGTGCCTGGAGTGGGACTAGCGGGGCCTCGAACACCGGGGAGCTGTTTTTT | TRBJ2-2 | TRBD2 | few | TRBV30
CASRAIPGGWTEAFF | TGTGCCAGCAGGGCCATCCCAGGGGGCTGGACTGAAGCTTTCTTT | TRBJ1-1 | TRBD1 | few | TRBV28
CASSYRWNSGNTIYF | TGCGCCAGCTCGTACAGGTGGAACTCTGGAAACACCATATATTTT | TRBJ1-3 | NA | NA | TRBV4-1
CAITGGIEQFF | TGTGCCATCACAGGGGGCATTGAGCAGTTCTTC | TRBJ2-1 | TRBD1 | NA | TRBV28
CASSPRNFGVNTEAFF | TGTGCCAGCAGCCCCCGTAACTTTGGTGTGAACACTGAAGCTTTCTTT | TRBJ1-1 | NA | NA | TRBV7-9
CASSAGQGHYEQYF | TGCGCCAGCAGCGCGGGACAGGGGCACTACGAGCAGTACTTC | TRBJ2-7 | TRBD1 | few | TRBV5-1
CASSLGRGYGQFF | TGTGCCAGCAGTTTGGGCAGGGGGTACGGGCAGTTCTTC | TRBJ2-1 | TRBD1 | NA | TRBV28
CASSLARTSRYNEQFF | TGCGCCAGCAGCTTGGCCCGGACTAGCAGATACAATGAGCAGTTCTTC | TRBJ2-1 | TRBD2 | few | TRBV5-1
CASRGGNSYEQYF | TGTGCCAGCAGGGGAGGGAACTCCTACGAGCAGTACTTC | TRBJ2-7 | TRBD2 | NA | TRBV28
CASSLVPQGASKAFF | TGTGCCAGCAGCTTAGTTCCACAGGGGGCCTCCAAAGCTTTCTTT | TRBJ1-1 | TRBD1 | NA | TRBV7-2
CASSSRQVTYNEQFF | TGTGCCAGCAGTTCCCGACAGGTAACCTACAATGAGCAGTTCTTC | TRBJ2-1 | NA | NA | TRBV27
CASSLRRASSYEQYF | TGCGCCAGCAGCTTGCGGCGGGCGAGCTCCTACGAGCAGTACTTC | TRBJ2-7 | NA | few | TRBV5-1